This T cell receptor beta chain stems from a study of T cell responses to AZD1222 COVID-19 vaccine. Across the whole study: Pooled samples include second doses given at about 4 or 12 weeks.

Overall study results and limits: White British donors predominated, females outnumbered males, and clonal diversity was possibly underestimated. Distributed over spike, vaccine-associated CD4 TCRs predominated at 160-218 and 743-854. Increases in Spike-specific TCR breadth and depth were seen after two AZD1222 doses.

On this clone: The antigen remains undetermined. Other DNA sequences in the same sample also yield this CDR3.

The CDR3 loop spans 14 amino acids. V was trimmed by 4 bases and J by 1 base, leaving 8 bases between them. Germline V CDR1 and CDR2: LNHDA, SQIVND (reference sequence). Some clones are missing from TCRdb's copy, which holds only in-frame ones; the method was immunoSEQ multiplex PCR. The repertoire holds under 95,000 clones, roughly 88% seen once, with approximately 15% in the top ten. The chain has TRBV19 and TRBJ1-5, with D possibly TRBD1 on 5 matching bases. The sequence was obtained from an adult in good health. The material was peripheral blood, obtained on day 0 of AZD1222 vaccination. Here the CDR3 reads CASSKAGSNQPQHF. The CDR3 nucleotides are TGTGCCAGTAGTAAGGCAGGGAGCAATCAGCCCCAGCATTTT.